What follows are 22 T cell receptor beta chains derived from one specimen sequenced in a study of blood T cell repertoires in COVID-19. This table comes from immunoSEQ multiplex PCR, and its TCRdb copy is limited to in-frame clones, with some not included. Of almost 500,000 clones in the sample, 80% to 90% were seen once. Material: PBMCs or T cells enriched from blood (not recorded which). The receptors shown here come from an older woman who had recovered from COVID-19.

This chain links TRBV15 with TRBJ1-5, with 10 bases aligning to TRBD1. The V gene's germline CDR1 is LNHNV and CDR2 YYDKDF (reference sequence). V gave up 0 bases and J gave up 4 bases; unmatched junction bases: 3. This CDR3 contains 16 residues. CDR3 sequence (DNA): TGTGCCACCAGCAGAGATCGACAGGGGGCGAATCAGCCCCAGCATTTT. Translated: CATSRDRQGANQPQHF.

CDR3 nucleotide sequence: TGTGCCAGCAGCCCAGGGGACACTGAAGCTTTCTTT. Encoded protein: CASSPGDTEAFF. The gene calls are TRBV3-1 (or the pseudogene TRBV3-2) and TRBJ1-1; possibly TRBD1 for D (6 bases). The germline gives CDR1 LGHDT, CDR2 YNNKEL (reference sequence). The CDR3 has 12 residues. V lost 4 bases and J lost 3, with 6 bases in between.

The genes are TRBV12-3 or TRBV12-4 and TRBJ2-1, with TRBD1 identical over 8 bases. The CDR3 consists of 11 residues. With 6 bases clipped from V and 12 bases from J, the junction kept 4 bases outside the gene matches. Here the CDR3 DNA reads TGTGCCAGCAGCCCGACAGGGGTGCAGTTCTTC. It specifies CASSPTGVQFF.

CDR3 sequence (DNA): TGTGCCAGCAGCCCTTCCGGGGTTGTTGGAAACACCATATATTTT. This gives the protein CASSPSGVVGNTIYF. The chain is built from TRBV5-5 and TRBJ1-3, with unresolved D. V dropped 4 bases and J dropped 3 bases, with 14 bases sitting between them. This CDR3 is 15 amino acids long. The V gene's germline CDR1 is SGHKS and CDR2 YYEKEE (reference sequence).

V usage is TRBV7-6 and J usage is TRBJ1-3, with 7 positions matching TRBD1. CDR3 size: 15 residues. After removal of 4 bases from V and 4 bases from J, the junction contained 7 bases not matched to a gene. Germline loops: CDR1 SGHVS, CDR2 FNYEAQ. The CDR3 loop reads CASSSFGQAGNTIYF. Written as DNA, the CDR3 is TGTGCCAGCAGCTCTTTCGGACAGGCGGGAAACACCATATATTTT.

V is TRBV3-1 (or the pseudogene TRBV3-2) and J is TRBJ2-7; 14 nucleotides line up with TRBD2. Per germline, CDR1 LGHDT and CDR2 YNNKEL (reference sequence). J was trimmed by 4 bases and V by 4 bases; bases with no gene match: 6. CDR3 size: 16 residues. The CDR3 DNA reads TGTGCCAGCAGCCCTGGACTAGCGGGGGGAAAATACGAGCAGTACGTC. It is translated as CASSPGLAGGKYEQYV.

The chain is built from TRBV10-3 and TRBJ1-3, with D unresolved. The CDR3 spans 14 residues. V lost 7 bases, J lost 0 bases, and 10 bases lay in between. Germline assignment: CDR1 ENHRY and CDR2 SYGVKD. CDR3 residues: CAINPLSSGNTIYF. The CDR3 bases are TGTGCCATCAATCCACTTAGCTCTGGAAACACCATATATTTT.

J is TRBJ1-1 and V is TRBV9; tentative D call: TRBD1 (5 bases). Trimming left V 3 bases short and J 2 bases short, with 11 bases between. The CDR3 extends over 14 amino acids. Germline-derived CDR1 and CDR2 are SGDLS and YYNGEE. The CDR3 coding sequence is TGTGCCAGCAGCGGGGGCACCTTAAACACTGAAGCTTTCTTT. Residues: CASSGGTLNTEAFF.

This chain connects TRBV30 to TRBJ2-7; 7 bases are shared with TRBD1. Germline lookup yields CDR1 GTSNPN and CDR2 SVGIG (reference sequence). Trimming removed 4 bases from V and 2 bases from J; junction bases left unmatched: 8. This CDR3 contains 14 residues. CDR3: CAWNRVQGAYEQYF. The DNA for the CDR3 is TGTGCCTGGAACCGAGTCCAGGGGGCCTACGAGCAGTACTTC.

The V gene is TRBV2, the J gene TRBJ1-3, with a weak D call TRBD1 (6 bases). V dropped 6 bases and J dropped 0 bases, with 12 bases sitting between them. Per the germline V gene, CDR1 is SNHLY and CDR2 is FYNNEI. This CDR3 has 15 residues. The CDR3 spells CASRAQGSSGNTIYF. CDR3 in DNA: TGTGCCAGCAGGGCTCAGGGGAGCTCTGGAAACACCATATATTTT.

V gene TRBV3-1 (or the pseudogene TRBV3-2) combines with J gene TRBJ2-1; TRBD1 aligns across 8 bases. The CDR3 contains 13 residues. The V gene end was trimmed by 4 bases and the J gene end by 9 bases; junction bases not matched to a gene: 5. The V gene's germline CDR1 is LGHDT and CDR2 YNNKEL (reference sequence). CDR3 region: CASSLTGEGEQFF. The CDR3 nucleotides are TGTGCCAGCAGCCTGACAGGGGAAGGTGAGCAGTTCTTC.

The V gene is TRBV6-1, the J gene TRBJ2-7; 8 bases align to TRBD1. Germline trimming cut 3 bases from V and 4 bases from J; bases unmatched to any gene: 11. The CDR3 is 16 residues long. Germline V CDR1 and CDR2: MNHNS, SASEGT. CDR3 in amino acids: CASSDGQGVRGYEQYV. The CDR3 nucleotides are TGTGCCAGCAGTGATGGACAGGGTGTGAGGGGGTACGAGCAGTACGTC.

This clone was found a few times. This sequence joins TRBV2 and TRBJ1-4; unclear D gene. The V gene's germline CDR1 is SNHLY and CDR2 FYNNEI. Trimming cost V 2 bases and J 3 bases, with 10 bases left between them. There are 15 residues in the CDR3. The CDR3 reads CASSELAVPNEKLFF. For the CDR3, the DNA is TGTGCCAGCAGTGAATTGGCGGTGCCTAATGAAAAACTGTTTTTT. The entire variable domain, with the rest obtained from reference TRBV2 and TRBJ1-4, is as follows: EPEVTQTPSHQVTQMGQEVILRCVPISNHLYFYWYRQILGQKVEFLVSFYNNEISEKSEIFDDQFSVERPDGSNFTLKIRSTKLEDSAMYFCASSELAVPNEKLFFGSGTQLSVL.

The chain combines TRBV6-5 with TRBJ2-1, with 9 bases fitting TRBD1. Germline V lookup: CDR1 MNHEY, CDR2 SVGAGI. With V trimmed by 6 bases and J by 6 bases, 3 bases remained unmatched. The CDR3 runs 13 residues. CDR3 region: CASRRQGVNEQFF. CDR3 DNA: TGTGCCAGCAGACGACAGGGGGTCAATGAGCAGTTCTTC.

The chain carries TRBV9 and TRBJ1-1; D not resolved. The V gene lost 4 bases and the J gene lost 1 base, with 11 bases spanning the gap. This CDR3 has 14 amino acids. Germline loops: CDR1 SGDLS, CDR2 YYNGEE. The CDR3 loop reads CASSPVGGNTEAFF. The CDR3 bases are TGTGCCAGCAGCCCCGTTGGAGGGAACACTGAAGCTTTCTTT.

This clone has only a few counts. CDR3 coding DNA: TGTGCCAGCAGCACGAGAGACAGGGACTACGAGCAGTACTTC. It translates to CASSTRDRDYEQYF. V is TRBV5-4 and J is TRBJ2-7; 7 bases fit TRBD1. The CDR3 spans 14 residues. Trimming removed 4 bases from V and 3 bases from J; junction bases left unmatched: 7. CDR1 is SGHNT, CDR2 YYREEE, per germline (reference sequence).

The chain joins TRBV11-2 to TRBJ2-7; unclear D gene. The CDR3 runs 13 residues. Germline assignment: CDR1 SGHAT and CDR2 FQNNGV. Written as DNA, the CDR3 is TGTGCCAGCAGCCTAGAGGTTGCGGACGAGCAGTACGTC. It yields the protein CASSLEVADEQYV.

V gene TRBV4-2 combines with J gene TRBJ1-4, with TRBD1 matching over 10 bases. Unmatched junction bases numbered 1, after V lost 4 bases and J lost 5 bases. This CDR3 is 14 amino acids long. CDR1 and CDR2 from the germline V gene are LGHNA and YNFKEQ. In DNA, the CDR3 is TGTGCCAGCAGCCTGGGACAGGGGAATGAAAAACTGTTTTTT. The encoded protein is CASSLGQGNEKLFF.

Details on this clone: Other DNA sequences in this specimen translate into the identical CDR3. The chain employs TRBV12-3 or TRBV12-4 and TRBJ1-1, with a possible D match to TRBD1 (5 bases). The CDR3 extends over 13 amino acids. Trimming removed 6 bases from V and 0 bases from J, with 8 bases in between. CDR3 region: CASSPTVNTEAFF. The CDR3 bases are TGTGCCAGCAGCCCGACAGTGAACACTGAAGCTTTCTTT.

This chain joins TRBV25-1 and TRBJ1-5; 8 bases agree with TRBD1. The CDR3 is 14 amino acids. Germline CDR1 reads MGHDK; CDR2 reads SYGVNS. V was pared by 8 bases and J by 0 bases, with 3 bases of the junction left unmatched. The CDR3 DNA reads TGTGCCAGCCCTGACAGGGGTAGCAATCAGCCCCAGCATTTT. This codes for CASPDRGSNQPQHF.

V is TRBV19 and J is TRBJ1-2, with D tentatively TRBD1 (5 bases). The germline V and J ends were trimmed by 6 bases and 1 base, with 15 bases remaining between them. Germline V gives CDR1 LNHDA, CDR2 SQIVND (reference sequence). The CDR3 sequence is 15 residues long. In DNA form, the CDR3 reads TGTGCCAGTAGCGGGGGACTTGACCGTAACTATGGCTACACCTTC. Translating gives CASSGGLDRNYGYTF. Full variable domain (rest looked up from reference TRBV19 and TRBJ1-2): DGGITQSPKYLFRKEGQNVTLSCEQNLNHDAMYWYRQDPGQGLRLIYYSQIVNDFQKGDIAEGYSVSREKKESFPLTVTSAQKNPTAFYLCASSGGLDRNYGYTFGSGTRLTVV.

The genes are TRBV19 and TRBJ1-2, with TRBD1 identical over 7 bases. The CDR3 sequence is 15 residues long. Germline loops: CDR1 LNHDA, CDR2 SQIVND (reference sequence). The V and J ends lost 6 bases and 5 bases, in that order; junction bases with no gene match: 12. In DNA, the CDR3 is TGTGCCAGTAGCACCTGGGACAGACGGAAATATGGCTACACCTTC. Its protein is CASSTWDRRKYGYTF. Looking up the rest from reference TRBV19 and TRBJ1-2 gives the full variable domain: DGGITQSPKYLFRKEGQNVTLSCEQNLNHDAMYWYRQDPGQGLRLIYYSQIVNDFQKGDIAEGYSVSREKKESFPLTVTSAQKNPTAFYLCASSTWDRRKYGYTFGSGTRLTVV.